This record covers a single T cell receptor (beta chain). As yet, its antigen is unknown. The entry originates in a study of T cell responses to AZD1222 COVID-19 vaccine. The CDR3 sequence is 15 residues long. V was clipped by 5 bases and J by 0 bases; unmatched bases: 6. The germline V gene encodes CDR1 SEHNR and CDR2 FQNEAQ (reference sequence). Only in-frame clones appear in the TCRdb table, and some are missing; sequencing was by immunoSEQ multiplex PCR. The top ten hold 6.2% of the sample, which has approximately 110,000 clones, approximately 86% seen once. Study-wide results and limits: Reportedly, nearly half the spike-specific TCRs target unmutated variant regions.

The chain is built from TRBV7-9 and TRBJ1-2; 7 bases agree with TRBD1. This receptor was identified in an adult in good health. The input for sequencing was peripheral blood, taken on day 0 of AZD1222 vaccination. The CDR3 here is CASSLTGTANYGYTF. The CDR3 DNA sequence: TGTGCCAGCAGCCTTACCGGGACAGCTAACTATGGCTACACCTTC.